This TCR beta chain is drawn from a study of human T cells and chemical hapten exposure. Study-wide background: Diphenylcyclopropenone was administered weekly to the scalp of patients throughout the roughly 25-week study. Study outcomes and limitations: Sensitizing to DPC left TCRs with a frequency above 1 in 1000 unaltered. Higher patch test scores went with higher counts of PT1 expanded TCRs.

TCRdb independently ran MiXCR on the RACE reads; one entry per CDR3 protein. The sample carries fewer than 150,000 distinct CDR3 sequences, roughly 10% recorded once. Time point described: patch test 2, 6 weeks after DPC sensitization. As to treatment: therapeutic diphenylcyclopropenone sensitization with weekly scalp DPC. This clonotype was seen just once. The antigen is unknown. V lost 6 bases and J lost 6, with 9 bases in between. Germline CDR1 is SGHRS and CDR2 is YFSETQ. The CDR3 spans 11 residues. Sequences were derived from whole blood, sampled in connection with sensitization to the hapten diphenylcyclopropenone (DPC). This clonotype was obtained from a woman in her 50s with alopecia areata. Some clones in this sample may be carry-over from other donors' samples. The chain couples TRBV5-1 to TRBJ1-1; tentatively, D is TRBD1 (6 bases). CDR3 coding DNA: TGCGCCAGCATGGGGGGCGCTGAAGCTTTCTTT. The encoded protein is CASMGGAEAFF.